A single sample gave rise to the 6 T cell receptor beta chains below, sequenced in a study of blood T cell repertoires in COVID-19. Clones were sequenced by immunoSEQ multiplex PCR, and TCRdb holds only the in-frame ones, with some missing. The table shows 250,000 to 350,000 clones, with approximately 90% occurring only once. The sample was peripheral blood. The receptors come from a woman in her thirties with COVID-19, enrolled during active disease.

The rearrangement links TRBV5-1 to TRBJ1-2; 7 nucleotides agree with TRBD1. The germline gives CDR1 SGHRS, CDR2 YFSETQ. V gave up 2 bases and J gave up 6 bases; unmatched junction bases: 4. The CDR3 is 13 amino acids. DNA of the CDR3: TGCGCCAGCAGCTTCACAGGGGTGGATGGCTACACCTTC. Protein sequence: CASSFTGVDGYTF.

The chain is built from TRBV5-8 and TRBJ2-7; 7 bases agree with TRBD2. CDR1 is SGHTS, CDR2 YDEGEE, per germline. With V trimmed by 6 bases and J by 6 bases, 3 bases remained unmatched. This CDR3 has 11 amino acids. In DNA, the CDR3 is TGTGCCAGCACCACGGGGGGCGAGCAGTACTTC. It is translated as CASTTGGEQYF.

The rearrangement joins TRBV10-3 to TRBJ2-7, with 8 nucleotides matching TRBD1. The CDR3 length is 18 residues. The ends lost 0 bases at V and 0 bases at J; junction bases unmatched: 10. Germline CDR1 reads ENHRY; CDR2 reads SYGVKD. In DNA, the CDR3 is TGTGCCATCAGTGAGTCGACCTTGACAGGGGACTCCTCCTACGAGCAGTACTTC. Its translation: CAISESTLTGDSSYEQYF.

The chain couples TRBV5-1 to TRBJ2-7; D gene unclear. With 1 base removed from V and 2 bases from J, the gap between germline ends came to 10 bases. Germline V gives CDR1 SGHRS, CDR2 YFSETQ. This CDR3 comprises 14 residues. The CDR3 region has the DNA TGCGCCAGCAGCTTGTCCCAGTTTACCTACGAGCAGTACTTC. It is translated as CASSLSQFTYEQYF.

The rearrangement links TRBV11-2 to TRBJ1-2, with 9 bases identical to TRBD1. Losses at the gene ends were 2 bases for V and 8 bases for J; bases not matched to a gene: 12. The V gene's germline CDR1 is SGHAT and CDR2 FQNNGV. The length of the CDR3 is 16 residues. CDR3 protein: CASSLNSPGQGFGYTF. CDR3 DNA: TGTGCCAGCAGCTTAAATTCCCCGGGACAGGGTTTCGGCTACACCTTC.

The chain joins TRBV2 to TRBJ1-2, with 7 bases matching TRBD1. With 4 bases clipped from V and 0 bases from J, the junction kept 5 bases outside the gene matches. The CDR3 contains 15 residues. Germline-derived CDR1 and CDR2 are SNHLY and FYNNEI. Here the CDR3 DNA reads TGTGCCAGCAGTGTCCGGCAGGGGGCTAACTATGGCTACACCTTC. Translation gives CASSVRQGANYGYTF.